These 14 T cell receptor beta chains share one sample of origin, sequenced in a study of blood T cell repertoires in COVID-19. Some clones are missing from TCRdb's copy, which holds only in-frame ones; the method was immunoSEQ multiplex PCR. The sample lists about 330,000 clones; approximately 88% were seen once. The sequenced sample consisted of PBMCs or T cells enriched from blood (not recorded which). These receptors originate from a man aged 25-45 years who had recovered from COVID-19.

The J gene is TRBJ2-5, the V gene TRBV11-2; TRBD1 is a possible D gene (5 bases). Germline CDR1 SGHAT, CDR2 FQNNGV. The V gene lost 1 base and the J gene lost 1 base, with 13 bases spanning the gap. The CDR3 consists of 16 residues. CDR3 amino acids: CASSLVWGALQETQYF. CDR3 bases: TGTGCCAGCAGCTTAGTGTGGGGCGCCCTCCAAGAGACCCAGTACTTC.

The rearrangement links TRBV27 to TRBJ2-3; 8 positions agree with TRBD2. CDR3 length: 15 residues. CDR1 is MNHEY and CDR2 is SMNVEV in the germline V gene (reference sequence). Germline trimming cut 2 bases from V and 6 bases from J; bases unmatched to any gene: 7. CDR3 in DNA: TGTGCCAGCAGTTTAGTGGGACTAGATTGGGATACGCAGTATTTT. Encoded protein: CASSLVGLDWDTQYF.

The V call is TRBV7-6, the J call TRBJ2-7; 9 bases align to TRBD1. Germline V gives CDR1 SGHVS, CDR2 FNYEAQ. The CDR3 has 15 amino acids. Trimming took 0 bases from V and 1 from J; bases not matched to a gene: 1. The chain's CDR3 is CASSLAGTGSYEQYF. DNA of the CDR3: TGTGCCAGCAGCTTAGCCGGGACAGGGTCCTACGAGCAGTACTTC.

Of note for this clone: A read error may account for a junction end that differs from germline. The gene calls are TRBV5-1 and TRBJ1-4, with TRBD1 matching 7 bases. CDR1 is SGHRS, CDR2 YFSETQ, per germline. This CDR3 region has 14 residues. Here the CDR3 reads CASSHGTVNENLFF. The CDR3, as DNA: TGCGCCAGCAGCCACGGGACAGTTAATGAAAATCTGTTTTTT.

The chain couples TRBV5-5 to TRBJ1-2; 7 nucleotides match TRBD1. This CDR3 comprises 13 residues. Trimming at V came to 0 bases and at J to 6 bases, leaving 2 bases not matched to a gene. Per germline, CDR1 SGHKS and CDR2 YYEKEE (reference sequence). The chain's CDR3 is CASSLVGGDGYTF. CDR3 nucleotides: TGTGCCAGCAGCTTGGTAGGGGGCGATGGCTACACCTTC.

V usage is TRBV24-1 and J usage is TRBJ1-1; TRBD1 agrees at 9 bases. V gave up 5 bases and J gave up 3 bases; unmatched junction bases: 9. The CDR3 contains 16 residues. The germline CDR1 and CDR2 sequences are KGHDR and SFDVKD. CDR3 DNA: TGTGCCACCAGTGCCCGTACAGGGGGCGCGGACACTGAAGCTTTCTTT. Protein sequence: CATSARTGGADTEAFF.

The rearrangement joins TRBV3-1 (or the pseudogene TRBV3-2) to TRBJ1-1; no reliable D call. V shed 4 bases and J shed 5 bases, with 11 bases lying between them. The CDR3 covers 13 residues. Germline V CDR1 and CDR2: LGHDT, YNNKEL (reference sequence). In DNA, the CDR3 is TGTGCCAGCAGCCCCATCGAGGGAACTGAAGCTTTCTTT. Encoded protein: CASSPIEGTEAFF.

CDR3 sequence reads: CASSDIQENSPLHF. For the CDR3, the DNA is TGTGCCAGCAGTGACATACAGGAGAATTCACCCCTCCACTTT. The chain links TRBV6-1 to TRBJ1-6; maybe TRBD1 (5 bases). Trimming pared 3 bases from V and 7 bases from J, leaving 10 bases between. CDR3 size: 14 residues. Germline V lookup: CDR1 MNHNS, CDR2 SASEGT.

This chain uses TRBV9 with TRBJ1-6; 9 positions agree with TRBD1. Germline V gene sequence: CDR1 SGDLS, CDR2 YYNGEE. The V gene end was trimmed by 3 bases and the J gene end by 9 bases; junction bases not matched to a gene: 7. The CDR3 loop spans 15 amino acids. The CDR3 here is CASSAHPTGGSPLHF. The CDR3 nucleotides are TGTGCCAGCAGCGCCCACCCGACAGGGGGTTCACCCCTCCACTTT.

CDR3 coding DNA: TGTGCCTGGGAGAGGGATAATTCACCCCTCCACTTT. This sequence encodes CAWERDNSPLHF. V gene TRBV30 combines with J gene TRBJ1-6; D gene unclear. V shed 5 bases and J shed 5 bases, with 7 bases lying between them. The CDR3 has 12 amino acids. Germline loops: CDR1 GTSNPN, CDR2 SVGIG (reference sequence).

The chain links TRBV6-1 to TRBJ1-2; tentative D call: TRBD1 (5 bases). The CDR3 sequence is 15 residues long. Germline-derived CDR1 and CDR2 are MNHNS and SASEGT. The ends were cut back, 3 bases at V and 4 bases at J, with 15 bases in the middle. The CDR3 coding sequence is TGTGCCAGCAGTGATTTCACAGGACGAGGCTATGGCTACACCTTC. Its protein product is CASSDFTGRGYGYTF.

The CDR3 bases are TGTGCCATCCGTAGACAGGTAAATCAGCCCCAGCATTTT. This translates into CAIRRQVNQPQHF. This chain uses TRBV28 with TRBJ1-5; D might be TRBD1 (6 bases). V gave up 10 bases and J gave up 4 bases, with 14 bases separating them. This CDR3 comprises 13 residues. CDR1 and CDR2 (germline): MDHEN, SYDVKM.

The sample holds a few counts of this clone. V gene TRBV3-1 (or the pseudogene TRBV3-2) combines with J gene TRBJ2-5; possibly TRBD1 for D (6 bases). Germline CDR1 LGHDT, CDR2 YNNKEL (reference sequence). The germline V and J ends were trimmed by 4 bases and 2 bases, with 14 bases remaining between them. The CDR3 is 15 amino acids. CDR3 nucleotides: TGTGCCAGCAGCCCTCCCGGGACACTACAAGAGACCCAGTACTTC. As protein: CASSPPGTLQETQYF.

J is TRBJ1-1 and V is TRBV27, with 7 bases aligning to TRBD1. The ends lost 6 bases at V and 4 bases at J; junction bases unmatched: 11. The length of the CDR3 is 15 residues. CDR1 is MNHEY, CDR2 SMNVEV, per germline (reference sequence). CDR3 nucleotide sequence: TGTGCCAGCAGAAGTTCAGGGGGTCGGGGCACTGAAGCTTTCTTT. The encoded protein is CASRSSGGRGTEAFF.